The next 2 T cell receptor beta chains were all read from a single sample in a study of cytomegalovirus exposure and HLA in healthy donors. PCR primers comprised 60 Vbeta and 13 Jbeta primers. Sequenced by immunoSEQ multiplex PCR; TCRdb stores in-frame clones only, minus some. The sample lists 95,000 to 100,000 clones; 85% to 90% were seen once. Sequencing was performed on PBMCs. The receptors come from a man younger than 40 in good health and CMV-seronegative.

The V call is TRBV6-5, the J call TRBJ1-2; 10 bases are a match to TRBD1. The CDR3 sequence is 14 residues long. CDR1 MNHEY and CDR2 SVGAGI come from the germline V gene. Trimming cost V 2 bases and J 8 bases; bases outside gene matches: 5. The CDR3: CASSYGGQGIGYTF. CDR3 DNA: TGTGCCAGCAGTTACGGGGGACAGGGGATAGGCTACACCTTC.

The CDR3 region has the DNA TGTGCCAGCAGGAACAGGGGAGACTATGGCTACACCTTC. This codes for CASRNRGDYGYTF. The chain uses TRBV28 and TRBJ1-2; TRBD1 aligns across 7 bases. CDR1 MDHEN and CDR2 SYDVKM come from the germline V gene. The CDR3 runs to 13 residues. Germline trimming cut 6 bases from V and 3 bases from J; bases unmatched to any gene: 4.